The clone carrying this TCR beta chain came up once. Antigen specificity is unknown. Repertoires were generated with immunoSEQ multiplex PCR, while TCRdb's copy carries only in-frame clones and drops some. The data hold under 15,000 clones, with more than 70% observed a single time. The CDR3 contains 13 residues. The germline V gene has CDR1 KGHSH and CDR2 LQKENI. With 5 bases removed from V and 4 bases from J, the gap between germline ends came to 10 bases. Time point defined: cycle 4 day 1 (C4D1), after less than seven weeks of nivolumab. All trial patients relapsed after autologous stem cell transplantation. Magnetic negative selection purified CD4+ T cells from thawed PBMCs. The sample belongs to a study of PD-1 blockade in classical Hodgkin lymphoma. Notes on the study in general: The study reported lower baseline TCR diversity in newly diagnosed patients than in healthy donors. Complete responders entered with baseline diversity on par with newly diagnosed patients, the results showed.

Here the sequenced sample was CD4+ T cells from blood, taken before the fourth cycle of nivolumab. The clonotype comes from a human donor with classical Hodgkin lymphoma. The chain employs TRBV18 and TRBJ2-3; D gene uncertain. The chain's CDR3 is CASSMVGPDTQYF. The CDR3 region has the DNA TGTGCCAGCTCAATGGTGGGCCCAGATACGCAGTATTTT.